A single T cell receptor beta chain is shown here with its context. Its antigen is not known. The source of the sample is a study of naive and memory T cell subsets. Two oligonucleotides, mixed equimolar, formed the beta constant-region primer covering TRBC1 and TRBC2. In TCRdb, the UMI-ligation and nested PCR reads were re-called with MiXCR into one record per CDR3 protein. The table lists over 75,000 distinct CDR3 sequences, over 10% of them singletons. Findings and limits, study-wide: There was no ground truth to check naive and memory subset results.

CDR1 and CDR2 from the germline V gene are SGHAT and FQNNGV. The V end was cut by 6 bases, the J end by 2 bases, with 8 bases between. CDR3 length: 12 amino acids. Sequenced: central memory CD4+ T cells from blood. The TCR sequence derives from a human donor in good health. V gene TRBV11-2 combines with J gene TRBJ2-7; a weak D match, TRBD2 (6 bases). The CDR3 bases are TGTGCCAGCAGGGGCGGGACCTACGAGCAGTACTTC. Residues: CASRGGTYEQYF.